This TCR beta chain was found in a study of T cell responses to AZD1222 COVID-19 vaccine. Study-wide points: Two doses of AZD1222 preceded a rise in Spike-specific TCR breadth and depth.

The CDR3 totals 16 residues. V was pared by 3 bases and J by 7 bases, with 9 bases of the junction left unmatched. About this clone itself: Its specificity is not known.

The repertoire was sequenced with immunoSEQ multiplex PCR; TCRdb's copy has only in-frame clones and lacks some. The table includes over 15,000 clones, about 87% detected once. The chain links TRBV6-7 to TRBJ1-4; 9 bases are a match to TRBD1. TRBV6-7 is an ORF for which the function is uncertain. The TCR sequence derives from an adult who received the AZD1222 COVID-19 vaccine. This specimen was peripheral blood, taken 28 days after the second AZD1222 dose. CDR3 region: CASSYAQGQGCEKLFF. Written as DNA, the CDR3 is TGTGCCAGCAGTTATGCACAGGGACAGGGTTGTGAAAAACTGTTTTTT.